These 14 T cell receptor beta chains originate from one sample sequenced in a study of T cell responses to AZD1222 COVID-19 vaccine. Clones were read by immunoSEQ multiplex PCR, and TCRdb kept only the in-frame ones, dropping some. The data contain 65,000 to 70,000 clones, around four fifths of them seen just once; the ten biggest clones take up 5.5% to 7%. The sample here was peripheral blood, taken 28 days after the second AZD1222 dose. These receptors all stem from an adult who received the AZD1222 COVID-19 vaccine.

This rearrangement joins TRBV9 to TRBJ2-5, with D tentatively TRBD1 (6 bases). V was shortened by 1 base and J by 5 bases, with 12 bases between the two germline ends. Germline V lookup: CDR1 SGDLS, CDR2 YYNGEE. The CDR3 has 14 amino acids. CDR3 DNA: TGTGCCAGCAGCGTATCGACAGGCGCTGAGACCCAGTACTTC. Its translation: CASSVSTGAETQYF.

This chain links TRBV4-3 with TRBJ1-6; D gene uncertain. Germline V gene sequence: CDR1 LGHNA, CDR2 YSLEER. The CDR3 runs to 16 residues. V was clipped by 6 bases and J by 5 bases, with 17 bases between them. In DNA, the CDR3 is TGCGCCAGCAGTTCCGATCCCGGGTCTGATAATTCACCCCTCCACTTT. It specifies CASSSDPGSDNSPLHF.

This chain links TRBV5-4 with TRBJ2-2, with TRBD1 identical over 10 bases. The CDR3 loop spans 15 amino acids. V lost 1 base, J lost 7 bases, and 4 bases stayed unmatched. The germline V gene has CDR1 SGHNT and CDR2 YYREEE (reference sequence). The CDR3 DNA reads as TGTGCCAGCAGCTTGAGACAGGGGGCAGGCGGGGAGCTGTTTTTT. Encoded protein: CASSLRQGAGGELFF.

The rearrangement joins TRBV3-1 (or the pseudogene TRBV3-2) to TRBJ1-4; 9 positions match TRBD1. This CDR3 comprises 18 residues. Unmatched junction bases numbered 10, after V lost 4 bases and J lost 1 base. CDR1 is LGHDT, CDR2 YNNKEL, per germline (reference sequence). The CDR3 bases are TGTGCCAGCAGCCTTCGGATGACAGGGGGTGTAACTAATGAAAAACTGTTTTTT. Its protein is CASSLRMTGGVTNEKLFF.

This chain's CDR3 is CASSLTLAKNIQYF. Written as DNA, the CDR3 is TGTGCCAGCAGCTTAACCTTAGCCAAAAACATTCAGTACTTC. The chain uses TRBV7-2 and TRBJ2-4; D not resolved. There are 14 residues in the CDR3. Germline CDR1 reads SGHTA; CDR2 reads FQGNSA. The V end lost 2 bases, the J end lost 0 bases, and 5 bases lay between the germline ends.

The J gene is TRBJ1-1, the V gene TRBV7-2, with D unclear. V was trimmed by 3 bases and J by 5 bases, leaving 22 bases between them. This CDR3 is 17 amino acids long. The germline V gene encodes CDR1 SGHTA and CDR2 FQGNSA. This CDR3 reads CASSLHKNLGRPTEAFF. DNA of the CDR3: TGTGCCAGCAGCTTGCACAAAAATCTCGGACGACCGACTGAAGCTTTCTTT.

This clone was detected only a few times. The chain carries TRBV19 and TRBJ1-1, with D perhaps TRBD1 (6 bases). The germline V gene encodes CDR1 LNHDA and CDR2 SQIVND (reference sequence). The CDR3 consists of 15 residues. Trimming cost V 1 base and J 1 base, with 10 bases left between them. The CDR3 loop reads CASSIGGRRNTEAFF. The CDR3 coding sequence is TGTGCCAGTAGTATAGGGGGGCGAAGGAACACTGAAGCTTTCTTT.

The chain is built from TRBV29-1 and TRBJ2-1; 8 bases map to TRBD2. The CDR3 has 12 residues. Germline V gene data show CDR1 as SQVTM and CDR2 as ANQGSEA. The V segment lost 5 bases and the J segment 9 bases; nucleotides outside the gene matches: 6. CDR3 loop: CSVPGGLGEQFF. The CDR3 nucleotides are TGCAGCGTTCCGGGGGGGCTGGGTGAGCAGTTCTTC.

The chain uses TRBV18 and TRBJ2-7; D is perhaps TRBD1 (5 bases). Trimming cost V 0 bases and J 2 bases, with 8 bases left between them. This CDR3 has 14 amino acids. From germline, CDR1 is KGHSH and CDR2 LQKENI. CDR3 protein: CASSPPGATYEQYF. The CDR3 nucleotides read TGTGCCAGCTCACCACCAGGGGCAACCTACGAGCAGTACTTC.

The chain joins TRBV11-2 to TRBJ2-3, with D tentatively TRBD2 (5 bases). The V gene's germline CDR1 is SGHAT and CDR2 FQNNGV. This CDR3 is 17 amino acids long. The V end was cut by 5 bases, the J end by 2 bases, with 20 bases between. For the CDR3, the DNA is TGTGCCAGCAGCCCCCTGGTGCCCGCGGGTGACACAGATACGCAGTATTTT. This sequence encodes CASSPLVPAGDTDTQYF.

The rearrangement links TRBV4-3 to TRBJ2-2; a weak D match, TRBD2 (7 bases). The CDR3 is 18 amino acids. Trimming took off 0 bases at V and 5 bases at J, with 19 bases between the two ends. Germline V gives CDR1 LGHNA, CDR2 YSLEER. The CDR3 spells CASSQDSPSGGPTGELFF. DNA for the CDR3: TGCGCCAGCAGCCAAGACTCCCCCTCCGGGGGGCCAACCGGGGAGCTGTTTTTT.

This chain uses TRBV27 with TRBJ1-5; D unresolved. V gave up 5 bases and J gave up 3 bases, with 5 bases separating them. The CDR3 contains 12 residues. Per germline, CDR1 MNHEY and CDR2 SMNVEV (reference sequence). As DNA, the CDR3 is TGTGCCAGCAGTCCACACAATCAGCCCCAGCATTTT. Amino acid sequence: CASSPHNQPQHF.

The chain recombines TRBV5-4 with TRBJ1-6, with a tentative D call TRBD1 (5 bases). V was trimmed by 6 bases and J by 7 bases, leaving 14 bases between them. Germline V CDR1 and CDR2: SGHNT, YYREEE (reference sequence). The length of the CDR3 is 14 residues. The CDR3 here is CASTFAGLNSPLHF. The CDR3 DNA follows: TGTGCCAGCACCTTTGCAGGGTTAAATTCACCCCTCCACTTT.

The rearrangement uses TRBV7-2 and TRBJ1-5, with TRBD1 matching 11 bases. J was trimmed by 2 bases and V by 5 bases; bases with no gene match: 8. Germline V gene data show CDR1 as SGHTA and CDR2 as FQGNSA. The CDR3 runs to 17 residues. The CDR3 protein is CASSTRTGGQGNQPQHF. CDR3 in DNA: TGTGCCAGCAGCACCCGGACAGGGGGCCAGGGCAATCAGCCCCAGCATTTT.